A selection of T cell receptor beta chains follows, all from one sample in a study of radiation and T cells in renal cell carcinoma. The data were produced by immunoSEQ multiplex PCR, yet TCRdb's version contains in-frame clones alone and is incomplete. The repertoire holds roughly 100,000 clones, with 65% to 85% as singletons. This specimen was blood, taken from a patient whose treatment included radiotherapy and nephrectomy. The receptors were sampled from a man aged 60-69 years with renal cell carcinoma. Each CDR3 is given with its conserved first and last residue. A D gene is named only where the DNA matches it firmly. Size tells how often a clone was seen (once, few, many) or the class of an expanded clone, and some rows leave it out.

j_gene,len,d_gene,abundance,v_gene,CDR3aa,CDR3nt
TRBJ2-7,15,TRBD2,-,TRBV6-5,CASSPLAGLSYEQYF,TGTGCCAGCAGCCCACTAGCGGGTCTCTCCTACGAGCAGTACTTC
TRBJ1-1,14,-,-,TRBV13,CASSTTGLNTEAFF,TGTGCCAGCAGCACCACAGGGTTGAACACTGAAGCTTTCTTT
TRBJ2-7,13,TRBD1,-,TRBV6-5,CASSYYRGYEQYF,TGTGCCAGCAGTTACTACAGGGGTTACGAGCAGTACTTC
TRBJ1-1,12,-,once,TRBV6-5,CASGGTRSQAFF,TGTGCCAGCGGGGGGACCCGAAGCCAAGCTTTCTTT
TRBJ1-5,15,-,-,TRBV28,CASSYTGKGNQPQHF,TGTGCCAGCAGTTACACAGGGAAGGGCAATCAGCCCCAGCATTTT
TRBJ1-2,13,-,few,TRBV7-9,CASSLEALYGYTF,TGTGCCAGCAGCTTAGAGGCGCTCTATGGCTACACCTTC
TRBJ1-5,13,-,-,TRBV6-6,CASSLGAYQPQHF,TGTGCCAGCAGTTTAGGGGCGTATCAGCCCCAGCATTTT
TRBJ2-1,16,TRBD2,-,TRBV7-2,CASSLAHGTSYNEQFF,TGTGCCAGCAGCTTAGCCCATGGGACTAGCTACAATGAGCAGTTCTTC
TRBJ2-3,12,-,-,TRBV5-1,CATNHGGGTQYF,TGCGCCACCAATCATGGGGGTGGTACGCAGTATTTT
TRBJ1-1,14,TRBD1,few,TRBV7-9,CASSLGGGSAEAFF,TGTGCCAGCAGCTTAGGAGGGGGCTCAGCAGAAGCTTTCTTT
TRBJ2-3,14,-,-,TRBV25-1,CASSESQSTDTQYF,TGTGCCAGCAGTGAATCCCAAAGCACAGATACGCAGTATTTT
TRBJ2-7,15,TRBD2,few,TRBV4-2,CASSQDLAGSYEQYF,TGTGCCAGCAGCCAAGATCTAGCGGGCTCCTACGAGCAGTACTTC
TRBJ2-5,14,TRBD1,-,TRBV5-6,CASSWRTGLGTQYF,TGTGCCAGCAGCTGGCGGACAGGGCTCGGGACCCAGTACTTC
TRBJ2-3,15,-,many,TRBV4-3,CASSQSRGWPDTQYF,TGCGCCAGCAGCCAATCTCGGGGGTGGCCAGATACGCAGTATTTT
TRBJ2-2,15,-,-,TRBV14,CASRGVASSTGELFF,TGTGCCAGCAGAGGAGTGGCGTCTAGCACCGGGGAGCTGTTTTTT